These 31 T cell receptor beta chains originate from one sample sequenced in a study of T-cell memory formation after mild COVID-19. One entry per CDR3 protein results from TCRdb running MiXCR on the 5' RACE reads. The sample shows 250,000 to 300,000 distinct CDR3 sequences, about 16% of them seen only once. Material for sequencing was PBMCs or a T cell subset sorted from them (not recorded which). These receptors came from a man between 18 and 35 years old who had mild COVID-19 (a few samples of this study predate the infection). Cell type and time point are not known.

The rearrangement joins TRBV11-2 to TRBJ2-3, with D unclear. V was shortened by 4 bases and J by 3 bases, with 17 bases between the two germline ends. This CDR3 contains 16 residues. Germline assignment: CDR1 SGHAT and CDR2 FQNNGV. This chain's CDR3 is CASSSAGLGMTDTQYF. The CDR3 nucleotides read TGTGCCAGCAGCTCCGCCGGGTTGGGTATGACAGATACGCAGTATTTT.

The DNA for the CDR3 is TGCGCCAGCAGCCAGGGGTCGGGGAACACTGAAGCTTTCTTT. Protein sequence: CASSQGSGNTEAFF. V and J are TRBV4-1 and TRBJ1-1; unclear D gene. The germline V gene has CDR1 MGHRA and CDR2 YSYEKL. V lost 3 bases and J 1 base, leaving 9 bases between the germline ends. The CDR3 runs to 14 residues.

This clonotype was detected a few times. V usage is TRBV7-2 and J usage is TRBJ2-1, with D unresolved. CDR1 and CDR2 (germline): SGHTA, FQGNSA. This CDR3 contains 16 residues. V was cut by 5 bases and J by 8 bases, with 22 bases left in between. CDR3 protein: CASSRYDSRSGDEQFF. The CDR3 DNA reads TGTGCCAGCAGCCGTTATGATAGCCGGTCGGGCGATGAGCAGTTCTTC. The full variable domain, completed using reference TRBV7-2 and TRBJ2-1, is GAGVSQSPSNKVTEKGKDVELRCDPISGHTALYWYRQSLGQGLEFLIYFQGNSAPDKSGLPSDRFSAERTGGSVSTLTIQRTQQEDSAVYLCASSRYDSRSGDEQFFGPGTRLTVL.

Only a few counts were recorded for this clonotype. V gene TRBV11-2 combines with J gene TRBJ2-2; D is unresolved. V lost 5 bases to trimming and J lost 3 bases, with 7 bases between them. This CDR3 region has 13 residues. The germline V gene has CDR1 SGHAT and CDR2 FQNNGV. The CDR3, as DNA: TGTGCCAGCAGCCTCACTCACACCGGGGAGCTGTTTTTT. Its protein is CASSLTHTGELFF.

The J gene is TRBJ1-2, the V gene TRBV6-2 or TRBV6-3; 10 bases agree with TRBD1. Unmatched junction bases numbered 4, after V lost 8 bases and J lost 4 bases. The CDR3 runs to 13 residues. Looked up from germline, CDR1 is MNHEY and CDR2 is SVGEGT. Written as DNA, the CDR3 is TGTGCCAGCGAGGACAGGGGGGTCTATGGCTACACCTTC. Its protein is CASEDRGVYGYTF.

The chain uses TRBV12-3 or TRBV12-4 and TRBJ2-5, with TRBD2 matching 11 bases. Unmatched junction bases numbered 6, after V lost 7 bases and J lost 5 bases. The CDR3 runs 14 residues. The CDR3 sequence is CASTSSGGAETQYF. CDR3 DNA sequence: TGTGCCAGCACCAGTAGCGGGGGGGCTGAGACCCAGTACTTC.

The chain recombines TRBV2 with TRBJ2-1; 8 bases agree with TRBD2. The CDR3 loop spans 15 amino acids. Germline trimming cut 7 bases from V and 0 bases from J; bases unmatched to any gene: 5. Germline CDR1 SNHLY, CDR2 FYNNEI. CDR3: CASTGGGSSYNEQFF. In DNA form, the CDR3 reads TGTGCCAGCACGGGCGGGGGGAGCTCCTACAATGAGCAGTTCTTC.

This clonotype was observed a handful of times. V and J are TRBV7-9 and TRBJ2-7; 14 bases are shared with TRBD2. The length of the CDR3 is 14 residues. Germline V gene lookup returns CDR1 SEHNR and CDR2 FQNEAQ (reference sequence). With V trimmed by 10 bases and J by 4 bases, 6 bases remained unmatched. CDR3 nucleotide sequence: TGTGCCATCGGGACTAGCGGGGGCCAGTACGAGCAGTACTTC. This codes for CAIGTSGGQYEQYF.

The table lists this clonotype with a few counts. This chain connects TRBV10-3 to TRBJ1-1; 8 positions match TRBD1. With V trimmed by 2 bases and J by 9 bases, 8 bases remained unmatched. The CDR3 runs 14 residues. Looked up from germline, CDR1 is ENHRY and CDR2 is SYGVKD. The CDR3 DNA follows: TGTGCCATCAGTGAGCCGAACGACAGGGGTAAAGCTTTCTTT. Amino acids: CAISEPNDRGKAFF.

The rearrangement uses TRBV7-2 and TRBJ2-1; D gene unclear. This CDR3 is built from 14 residues. V lost 8 bases and J lost 2, with 13 bases in between. CDR1 and CDR2 from the germline V gene are SGHTA and FQGNSA. This chain's CDR3 is CASGSNRAYNEQFF. CDR3 DNA sequence: TGTGCCAGCGGATCCAACAGAGCCTACAATGAGCAGTTCTTC. Full variable domain (remainder filled in from reference TRBV7-2 and TRBJ2-1): GAGVSQSPSNKVTEKGKDVELRCDPISGHTALYWYRQSLGQGLEFLIYFQGNSAPDKSGLPSDRFSAERTGGSVSTLTIQRTQQEDSAVYLCASGSNRAYNEQFFGPGTRLTVL.

This clonotype was counted a few times. The chain has TRBV29-1 and TRBJ1-2; D is undetermined. This CDR3 is built from 16 residues. Germline CDR1 SQVTM, CDR2 ANQGSEA. V was pared by 7 bases and J by 4 bases, with 25 bases between. The DNA of the CDR3 is TGCAGCGCCAGGACCCTTACCCTCCAAGAGGTCTATGGCTACACCTTC. This gives the protein CSARTLTLQEVYGYTF.

V usage is TRBV5-1 and J usage is TRBJ1-6, with a weak D call TRBD1 (5 bases). Per germline, CDR1 SGHRS and CDR2 YFSETQ. The CDR3 spans 15 residues. Trimming stripped 4 bases from V and 7 bases from J, with 15 bases between. The CDR3 nucleotides are TGCGCCAGCAGCGGGAACGGGGCTCGGAATTCACCCCTCCACTTT. This codes for CASSGNGARNSPLHF.

This clonotype occurred a few times. The chain couples TRBV3-1 to TRBJ2-1; D not resolved. There are 12 residues in the CDR3. The V end lost 0 bases, the J end lost 10 bases, and 7 bases lay between the germline ends. The germline V gene has CDR1 LGHDT and CDR2 YNNKEL (reference sequence). The CDR3 region has the DNA TGTGCCAGCAGCCAAGATATCGGGGAGCAGTTCTTC. Its translation is CASSQDIGEQFF.

The rearrangement joins TRBV5-1 to TRBJ2-1, with 7 positions matching TRBD1. The CDR3 has 16 amino acids. The V gene's germline CDR1 is SGHRS and CDR2 YFSETQ. Trimming at V came to 4 bases and at J to 4 bases, leaving 11 bases not matched to a gene. The CDR3 DNA is TGCGCCAGCAGCCCGGTAACAGGGGCGACGTACAATGAGCAGTTCTTC. It is translated as CASSPVTGATYNEQFF.

V and J are TRBV9 and TRBJ2-3; D unresolved. Germline CDR1 reads SGDLS; CDR2 reads YYNGEE. This CDR3 is built from 14 residues. Trimming shortened V by 2 bases and J by 1 base, and 8 bases separated the two germline ends. This chain's CDR3 is CASSVSGGTDTQYF. CDR3 in DNA: TGTGCCAGCAGCGTCTCTGGGGGCACAGATACGCAGTATTTT.

The CDR3 region is CATSRDKTGRETQYF. The CDR3 DNA sequence: TGTGCCACCAGCAGAGACAAGACAGGCCGGGAGACCCAGTACTTC. The V and J genes are TRBV15 and TRBJ2-5; tentative D call: TRBD1 (6 bases). V lost 0 bases to trimming and J lost 5 bases, with 13 bases between them. The germline V gene has CDR1 LNHNV and CDR2 YYDKDF (reference sequence). This CDR3 contains 15 residues.

This chain joins TRBV10-1 and TRBJ2-2, with 9 bases matching TRBD1. CDR1 is WNHNN and CDR2 is SYGVQD in the germline V gene (reference sequence). The CDR3 contains 17 residues. The trim removed 2 bases at V and 4 bases at J, leaving 8 bases unmatched. The CDR3 nucleotides are TGCGCCAGCAGTGAGGGGACAGGGCGCCGGGGCACCGGGGAGCTGTTTTTT. As protein: CASSEGTGRRGTGELFF.

The V and J genes are TRBV4-1 and TRBJ2-2; D unresolved. The germline V gene encodes CDR1 MGHRA and CDR2 YSYEKL. The CDR3 is 15 amino acids. The V end lost 0 bases, the J end lost 6 bases, and 11 bases lay between the germline ends. In DNA, the CDR3 is TGCGCCAGCAGCCAAGACTGGCTAGTACCCGGGGAGCTGTTTTTT. Amino acids: CASSQDWLVPGELFF.

The V call is TRBV11-2, the J call TRBJ1-5; possibly TRBD1 for D (5 bases). Trimming took off 3 bases at V and 2 bases at J, with 14 bases between the two ends. The germline V gene has CDR1 SGHAT and CDR2 FQNNGV. The CDR3 runs to 16 residues. The CDR3 sequence is CASSFCGGMGNQPQHF. CDR3 nucleotides: TGTGCCAGCAGCTTCTGTGGGGGGATGGGCAATCAGCCCCAGCATTTT.

The rearrangement joins TRBV20-1 to TRBJ2-3; 12 nucleotides match TRBD2. The CDR3 sequence is 13 residues long. Per germline, CDR1 DFQATT and CDR2 SNEGSKA (reference sequence). J was trimmed by 9 bases and V by 5 bases; bases with no gene match: 6. In nucleotides, the CDR3 is TGCAGTGCTTCTAGCGGGGGGGCCGAGACGCAGTATTTT. It is translated as CSASSGGAETQYF.

This chain uses TRBV29-1 with TRBJ2-5, with TRBD1 as a possible D gene (6 bases). CDR3 length: 14 amino acids. Germline V gene data show CDR1 as SQVTM and CDR2 as ANQGSEA. The germline V and J ends were trimmed by 4 bases and 1 base, with 13 bases remaining between them. CDR3: CSVGGHSSQETQYF. CDR3 sequence (DNA): TGCAGCGTTGGGGGGCACAGCTCCCAAGAGACCCAGTACTTC.

The chain recombines TRBV20-1 with TRBJ1-1, with D hard to call. With 2 bases removed from V and 7 bases from J, the gap between germline ends came to 14 bases. Germline CDR1 DFQATT, CDR2 SNEGSKA (reference sequence). This CDR3 region has 13 residues. CDR3 nucleotides: TGCAGTGCTAGATTAGGTGGTTTTGGTGAAGCTTTCTTT. Translated, it gives CSARLGGFGEAFF.

This clonotype has just a few counts. The rearrangement joins TRBV9 to TRBJ1-1; maybe TRBD1 (6 bases). The germline CDR1 and CDR2 sequences are SGDLS and YYNGEE. CDR3 length: 13 amino acids. V was pared by 2 bases and J by 5 bases, with 10 bases between. CDR3 DNA sequence: TGTGCCAGCAGCGTGGGCAGGGGTACTGAAGCTTTCTTT. It encodes CASSVGRGTEAFF.

This clonotype has a handful of counts. V gene TRBV5-5 combines with J gene TRBJ2-7, with D unresolved. This CDR3 contains 14 residues. V lost 6 bases and J lost 0, with 13 bases in between. In germline, CDR1 is SGHKS, CDR2 YYEKEE (reference sequence). This CDR3 is CASMITIDSYEQYV. CDR3 DNA sequence: TGTGCCAGCATGATCACCATTGACTCCTACGAGCAGTACGTC.

The J gene is TRBJ1-2, the V gene TRBV20-1; D gene ambiguous. The CDR3 is made up of 13 amino acids. CDR1 and CDR2 from the germline V gene are DFQATT and SNEGSKA (reference sequence). V lost 6 bases and J lost 1, with 12 bases in between. For the CDR3, the DNA is TGCAGTGCGGCGACATCCCATAACTATGGCTACACCTTC. Its protein is CSAATSHNYGYTF.

This chain uses TRBV6-5 with TRBJ1-4; no reliable D call. Trimming took off 2 bases at V and 5 bases at J, with 6 bases between the two ends. This CDR3 comprises 13 residues. CDR1 is MNHEY, CDR2 SVGAGI, per germline. CDR3 loop: CASSYRNNEKLFF. The CDR3, as DNA: TGTGCCAGCAGTTACCGGAACAATGAAAAACTGTTTTTT.

The rearrangement joins TRBV3-1 to TRBJ1-2, with D possibly TRBD1 on 6 matching bases. CDR1 is LGHDT, CDR2 YNNKEL, per germline (reference sequence). The CDR3 has 14 residues. Trimming removed 6 bases from V and 4 bases from J, with 15 bases in between. The CDR3 loop reads CASSHLGGAYGYTF. DNA for the CDR3: TGTGCCAGCAGTCACCTCGGGGGGGCCTATGGCTACACCTTC. Full variable domain (missing parts from reference TRBV3-1 and TRBJ1-2): DTAVSQTPKYLVTQMGNDKSIKCEQNLGHDTMYWYKQDSKKFLKIMFSYNNKELIINETVPNRFSPKSPDKAHLNLHINSLELGDSAVYFCASSHLGGAYGYTFGSGTRLTVV.

The table lists this clonotype with many counts. The chain recombines TRBV5-4 with TRBJ2-7, with a tentative D call TRBD2 (6 bases). Germline CDR1 and CDR2: SGHNT and YYREEE (reference sequence). This CDR3 is built from 14 residues. Trimming left V 0 bases short and J 7 bases short, with 14 bases between. The DNA for the CDR3 is TGTGCCAGCAGCTTGGGGGTCTCCGCGGGGGAGCAGTACTTC. This gives the protein CASSLGVSAGEQYF. Combining the CDR3 with reference TRBV5-4 and TRBJ2-7 gives the whole variable domain ETGVTQSPTHLIKTRGQQVTLRCSSQSGHNTVSWYQQALGQGPQFIFQYYREEENGRGNFPPRFSGLQFPNYSSELNVNALELDDSALYLCASSLGVSAGEQYFGPGTRLTVT.

J is TRBJ1-2 and V is TRBV20-1; D is ambiguous. Germline lookup yields CDR1 DFQATT and CDR2 SNEGSKA (reference sequence). The length of the CDR3 is 13 residues. V was pared by 3 bases and J by 2 bases, with 10 bases between. The CDR3 DNA reads TGCAGTGCTAGGGACGGCGGAAACTATGGCTACACCTTC. Translation: CSARDGGNYGYTF.

The V gene is TRBV4-3, the J gene TRBJ2-2; D may correspond to TRBD1 or TRBD2 (5 bases each). V was trimmed by 1 base and J by 4 bases, leaving 7 bases between them. CDR1 is LGHNA, CDR2 YSLEER, per germline. This CDR3 has 14 residues. CDR3: CASSQVGGTGELFF. The CDR3, as DNA: TGCGCCAGCAGCCAAGTTGGGGGCACCGGGGAGCTGTTTTTT.

The CDR3 region has the DNA TGTGCCAGCAGCTCAACCCCCCCAGATACGCAGTATTTT. Its protein product is CASSSTPPDTQYF. V gene TRBV11-2 combines with J gene TRBJ2-3; D gene unclear. Germline V gene sequence: CDR1 SGHAT, CDR2 FQNNGV. CDR3 length: 13 amino acids. V gave up 4 bases and J gave up 4 bases, with 9 bases separating them.